This section outlines one T cell receptor (beta chain) sequence together with its context. Only in-frame clones appear in the TCRdb table, and some are missing; sequencing was by immunoSEQ multiplex PCR. The table lists fewer than 400,000 clones, roughly nine tenths of them singletons, with roughly 18% in the top ten. Before being deemed recovered, Cohort 3 donors had two negative PCRs, clearance, or symptom resolution. This record belongs to a study of blood T cell repertoires in COVID-19. CDR1 is LGHDT and CDR2 is YNNKEL in the germline V gene (reference sequence). V lost 0 bases to trimming and J lost 3 bases, with 11 bases between them. This CDR3 is built from 15 residues.

This TCR was sampled from a woman between 25 and 40 years old who had recovered from COVID-19. The sequencing sample was made of PBMCs or T cells enriched from blood (not recorded which). The V gene is TRBV3-1 (or the pseudogene TRBV3-2), the J gene TRBJ1-2; no definite D call. The CDR3 nucleotides read TGTGCCAGCAGCCAAGAGGGCAGATCCGACTATGGCTACACCTTC. Translation: CASSQEGRSDYGYTF.